A single sample is the source of the 20 T cell receptor beta chains below, sequenced in a study of blood T cell repertoires in COVID-19. The repertoire was sequenced with immunoSEQ multiplex PCR; TCRdb's copy has only in-frame clones and lacks some. The profile shows fewer than 70,000 clones, approximately 91% of them singletons. Sequencing was done on a sample of peripheral blood. These receptors originate from a woman between 65 and 79 years old with active COVID-19.

The chain links TRBV13 to TRBJ2-7; TRBD1 agrees at 7 bases. Germline V gives CDR1 PRHDT, CDR2 FYEKMQ (reference sequence). V lost 5 bases to trimming and J lost 0 bases; unmatched junction nucleotides: 13. The CDR3 contains 17 residues. DNA of the CDR3: TGTGCCAGCAGCGCTCGGACAGGATATTTAAGCTCCTACGAGCAGTACTTC. The encoded protein is CASSARTGYLSSYEQYF.

The J gene is TRBJ2-3, the V gene TRBV9; TRBD1 agrees at 8 bases. This CDR3 region has 16 residues. V was clipped by 4 bases and J by 2 bases; unmatched bases: 9. Germline CDR1 reads SGDLS; CDR2 reads YYNGEE. The CDR3 loop is CASSMSTGGHTDTQYF. DNA for the CDR3: TGTGCCAGCAGCATGTCAACAGGGGGTCACACAGATACGCAGTATTTT.

V and J are TRBV18 and TRBJ2-5; 7 nucleotides match TRBD1. The germline gives CDR1 KGHSH, CDR2 LQKENI. The CDR3 loop spans 14 amino acids. V was pared by 8 bases and J by 3 bases, with 9 bases of the junction left unmatched. This chain's CDR3 is CASTQGSAEETQYF. The CDR3 nucleotides read TGTGCCAGCACACAGGGGTCGGCGGAAGAGACCCAGTACTTC.

V gene TRBV15 combines with J gene TRBJ2-7; no clear D. Trimming shortened V by 0 bases and J by 2 bases, and 11 bases separated the two germline ends. The CDR3 spans 15 residues. Germline assignment: CDR1 LNHNV and CDR2 YYDKDF (reference sequence). The CDR3, as DNA: TGTGCCACCAGCAGAGATCTGGCAGGCCCCTACGAGCAGTACTTC. This codes for CATSRDLAGPYEQYF.

In this sample, this clone turned up a few times. The chain carries TRBV15 and TRBJ2-7; D possibly corresponds to TRBD1 (6 bases). Trimming stripped 5 bases from V and 1 base from J, with 12 bases between. The CDR3 sequence is 14 residues long. Per the germline V gene, CDR1 is LNHNV and CDR2 is YYDKDF (reference sequence). The CDR3 protein is CATSDTRGSYEQYF. The CDR3 nucleotides read TGTGCCACCAGCGATACTAGGGGGTCCTACGAGCAGTACTTC.

The V gene is TRBV10-3, the J gene TRBJ2-5; perhaps TRBD1 as D (6 bases). V was clipped by 6 bases and J by 2 bases, with 13 bases between them. CDR1 and CDR2 from the germline V gene are ENHRY and SYGVKD. The CDR3 runs to 14 residues. CDR3 nucleotides: TGTGCCATCAGCGATGACAGGAGACAAGAGACCCAGTACTTC. Translated, it gives CAISDDRRQETQYF.

V and J are TRBV20-1 and TRBJ1-2, with TRBD1 as a possible D gene (6 bases). This CDR3 comprises 11 residues. Trimming cost V 3 bases and J 8 bases, with 10 bases left between them. Germline V CDR1 and CDR2: DFQATT, SNEGSKA (reference sequence). CDR3: CSASPGAGYTF. In DNA, the CDR3 is TGCAGTGCTAGTCCAGGGGCCGGCTACACCTTC.

The J gene is TRBJ1-4, the V gene TRBV6-2 or TRBV6-3; D is possibly TRBD1 (6 bases). In germline, CDR1 is MNHEY, CDR2 SVGEGT. V was clipped by 7 bases and J by 2 bases, with 14 bases between them. The CDR3 totals 15 residues. CDR3 nucleotides: TGTGCCAGCACCCCACGGGGGGCTACTAATGAAAAACTGTTTTTT. Amino acids: CASTPRGATNEKLFF.

The chain carries TRBV11-3 and TRBJ2-1, with 9 bases fitting TRBD1. The CDR3 loop spans 16 amino acids. Germline CDR1 and CDR2: SGHNT and YENEEA. Unmatched junction bases numbered 12, after V lost 4 bases and J lost 8 bases. CDR3 nucleotide sequence: TGTGCCAGCAGCTCCCTTGGGACAGGGTTTGGAGATGAGCAGTTCTTC. Translating gives CASSSLGTGFGDEQFF.

The V gene is TRBV5-4, the J gene TRBJ1-1, with 7 bases fitting TRBD1. Unmatched junction bases numbered 10, after V lost 0 bases and J lost 8 bases. The CDR3 has 15 amino acids. Looked up from germline, CDR1 is SGHNT and CDR2 is YYREEE (reference sequence). DNA for the CDR3: TGTGCCAGCAGCTTGGGCGGGGACAGAGGGAGGGAAGCTTTCTTT. It is translated as CASSLGGDRGREAFF.

The V call is TRBV19, the J call TRBJ2-5, with TRBD2 identical over 8 bases. This CDR3 region has 15 residues. Germline CDR1 is LNHDA and CDR2 is SQIVND (reference sequence). The V gene end was trimmed by 4 bases and the J gene end by 4 bases; junction bases not matched to a gene: 8. CDR3 DNA sequence: TGTGCCAGTAGTACAGCGGGAGAGCCGGGAGAGACCCAGTACTTC. It is translated as CASSTAGEPGETQYF.

This chain joins TRBV7-9 and TRBJ2-7, with 8 positions matching TRBD2. The CDR3 sequence is 14 residues long. V trimming: 5 bases; J trimming: 5 bases; junction bases outside the gene matches: 8. Germline V gives CDR1 SEHNR, CDR2 FQNEAQ (reference sequence). DNA for the CDR3: TGTGCCAGCAGCCCCCGGACTAGCCTCCACGAGCAGTACTTC. This translates into CASSPRTSLHEQYF. The full variable domain, with the rest looked up from reference TRBV7-9 and TRBJ2-7, is DTGVSQNPRHKITKRGQNVTFRCDPISEHNRLYWYRQTLGQGPEFLTYFQNEAQLEKSRLLSDRFSAERPKGSFSTLEIQRTEQGDSAMYLCASSPRTSLHEQYFGPGTRLTVT.

V is TRBV27 and J is TRBJ2-7, with TRBD2 as a possible D gene (5 bases). CDR3 length: 14 residues. Trimming shortened V by 10 bases and J by 4 bases, and 20 bases separated the two germline ends. The germline CDR1 and CDR2 sequences are MNHEY and SMNVEV (reference sequence). The CDR3: CATKRDPSSYEQYF. The CDR3 DNA reads TGTGCCACCAAACGAGATCCTAGCAGTTACGAGCAGTACTTC.

The DNA for the CDR3 is TGTGCCACCAGTGACTCAGGGGGGACAGGGGAGGATACGCAGTATTTT. It codes for CATSDSGGTGEDTQYF. This rearrangement joins TRBV24-1 to TRBJ2-3; TRBD1 matches 10 bases. The CDR3 has 16 residues. In germline, CDR1 is KGHDR, CDR2 SFDVKD. The ends lost 4 bases at V and 6 bases at J; junction bases unmatched: 9.

By sample fraction, this clone is medium-sized. The chain recombines TRBV10-3 with TRBJ2-3; 9 bases are shared with TRBD1. This CDR3 spans 15 amino acids. Looked up from germline, CDR1 is ENHRY and CDR2 is SYGVKD. V lost 6 bases and J lost 4; bases outside the gene matches: 8. The CDR3 region has the DNA TGTGCCATCAGCGCCCCGGGACAGGGCTCAGATACGCAGTATTTT. Translation: CAISAPGQGSDTQYF.

For the CDR3, the DNA is TGCAGCGTCCGGGACAGAATAAATGAAAAACTGTTTTTT. Protein: CSVRDRINEKLFF. The chain combines TRBV29-1 with TRBJ1-4; 7 bases agree with TRBD1. There are 13 residues in the CDR3. Germline V gene data show CDR1 as SQVTM and CDR2 as ANQGSEA. The junction had 6 bases not matched to a gene; V was cut back by 6 bases and J by 5 bases.

CDR3 loop: CASSPGQGTSYNSPLHF. The DNA of the CDR3 is TGCGCCAGCAGCCCCGGACAGGGGACCTCCTATAATTCACCCCTCCACTTT. The chain employs TRBV5-1 and TRBJ1-6; 9 bases agree with TRBD1. Germline V gene data show CDR1 as SGHRS and CDR2 as YFSETQ. The CDR3 length is 17 residues. Trimming took 4 bases from V and 0 from J; bases not matched to a gene: 5.

The chain links TRBV28 to TRBJ2-2; the match to TRBD2 covers 8 bases. From germline, CDR1 is MDHEN and CDR2 SYDVKM. The CDR3 covers 15 residues. With V trimmed by 9 bases and J by 1 base, 7 bases remained unmatched. The CDR3 DNA follows: TGTGCCAGTGCAACGGGAGGGAAGAACACCGGGGAGCTGTTTTTT. It encodes CASATGGKNTGELFF.

The V gene is TRBV28, the J gene TRBJ1-6; 8 positions match TRBD1. This CDR3 has 15 residues. Per germline, CDR1 MDHEN and CDR2 SYDVKM. J lost 5 bases, V lost 1 base, and 1 base had no gene match. In DNA, the CDR3 is TGTGCCAGCAGTTTATTGGGACAGGATAATTCACCCCTCCACTTT. Protein sequence: CASSLLGQDNSPLHF.

This clone was counted once. The gene calls are TRBV27 and TRBJ2-1; the match to TRBD2 covers 12 bases. V gave up 5 bases and J gave up 4 bases; unmatched junction bases: 9. This CDR3 spans 17 amino acids. The germline V gene has CDR1 MNHEY and CDR2 SMNVEV (reference sequence). The CDR3 region is CASSKTSGRSSYNEQFF. CDR3 bases: TGTGCCAGCAGTAAGACTAGCGGGAGATCAAGTTACAATGAGCAGTTCTTC.